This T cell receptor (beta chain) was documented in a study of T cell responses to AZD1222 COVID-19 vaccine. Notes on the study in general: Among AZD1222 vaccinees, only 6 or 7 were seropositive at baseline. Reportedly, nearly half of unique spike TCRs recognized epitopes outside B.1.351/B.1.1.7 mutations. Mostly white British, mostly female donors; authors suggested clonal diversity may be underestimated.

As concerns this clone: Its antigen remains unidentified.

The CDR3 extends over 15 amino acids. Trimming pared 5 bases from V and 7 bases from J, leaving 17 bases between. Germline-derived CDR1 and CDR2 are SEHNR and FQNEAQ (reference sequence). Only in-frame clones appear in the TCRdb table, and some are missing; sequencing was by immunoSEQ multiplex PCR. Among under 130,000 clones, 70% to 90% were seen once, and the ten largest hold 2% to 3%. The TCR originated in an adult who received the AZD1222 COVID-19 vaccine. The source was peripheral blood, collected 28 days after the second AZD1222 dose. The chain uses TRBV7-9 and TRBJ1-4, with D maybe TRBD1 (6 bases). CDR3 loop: CASSAGGPGGEKLFF. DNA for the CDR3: TGTGCCAGCAGCGCCGGGGGGCCAGGTGGTGAAAAACTGTTTTTT.